This T cell receptor (beta chain) came from a study of shared clonotypes between healthy human individuals. Whole-study context: For every donor, three CD4 naive, three CD4 memory, two CD8 naive and one CD8 memory plates were used.

This clone was observed a few times. Only one base separates this from a far larger clonotype, so it likely reflects a read error. Germline-derived CDR1 and CDR2 are GTSNPN and SVGIG (reference sequence). CDR3 size: 8 residues. On sorted subsets, replicate PCRs used about 200 ng DNA, or about 30,000 T cell genomes. The method was immunoSEQ multiplex PCR; TCRdb's version includes in-frame clones alone and lacks a portion of them. The sample carries roughly 1,000,000 clones, 70% to 80% recorded once. The sequence was collected from a man between 18 and 29 years old in good health. Some clones in this sample may be carry-over from other donors' samples. The sample was memory CD4+ T cells from PBMCs. The subset is: CD45RA-negative fraction. The chain joins TRBV30 to TRBJ2-7; no reliable D call. The CDR3 DNA follows: TGTGCCCGGAGTCTCGCCTACTTC. Its translation: CARSLAYF.